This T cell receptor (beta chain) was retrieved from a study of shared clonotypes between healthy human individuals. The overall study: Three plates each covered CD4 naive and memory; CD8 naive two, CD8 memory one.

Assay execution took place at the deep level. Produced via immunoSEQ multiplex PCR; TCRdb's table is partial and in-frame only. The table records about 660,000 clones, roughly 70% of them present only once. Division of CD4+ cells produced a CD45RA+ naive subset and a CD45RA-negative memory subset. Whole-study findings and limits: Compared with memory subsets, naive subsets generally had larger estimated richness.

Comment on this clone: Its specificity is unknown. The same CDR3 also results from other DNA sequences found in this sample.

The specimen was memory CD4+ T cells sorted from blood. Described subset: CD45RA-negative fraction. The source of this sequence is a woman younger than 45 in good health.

In DNA form, the CDR3 reads TGTGCCAGCAGGTCGCGTTCCTACGAGCAGTACTTC. Protein sequence: CASRSRSYEQYF. V usage is TRBV28 and J usage is TRBJ2-7, with D hard to call. V was shortened by 6 bases and J by 1 base, with 7 bases between the two germline ends. Per germline, CDR1 MDHEN and CDR2 SYDVKM. The CDR3 has 12 residues.